These 29 T cell receptor beta chains were sequenced from one sample in a study of PD-L1 blockade in urothelial cancer. Produced via immunoSEQ multiplex PCR; TCRdb's table is partial and in-frame only. The table lists approximately 46,000 clones, around 84% of them singletons. This specimen was PBMCs, taken around atezolizumab (anti-PD-L1) treatment. The receptors were sampled from a man between 65 and 85 years old with urothelial cancer.

V is TRBV7-2 and J is TRBJ2-7; D ambiguous. V gave up 1 base and J gave up 4 bases, with 8 bases separating them. CDR1 and CDR2 (germline): SGHTA, FQGNSA. CDR3 length: 13 residues. The CDR3: CASSLDLNYEQYF. The CDR3, as DNA: TGTGCCAGCAGCTTAGACTTAAATTACGAGCAGTACTTC.

The chain recombines TRBV27 with TRBJ2-7; 11 bases map to TRBD2. Per germline, CDR1 MNHEY and CDR2 SMNVEV (reference sequence). The CDR3 contains 17 residues. J lost 2 bases, V lost 0 bases, and 6 bases had no gene match. In DNA, the CDR3 is TGTGCCAGCAGTTTATCGCCACTAGCGGGAGCCACCTACGAGCAGTACTTC. Its translation: CASSLSPLAGATYEQYF.

In this sample, this clone turned up a few times. The V call is TRBV10-3, the J call TRBJ1-3; no definite D call. The V gene's germline CDR1 is ENHRY and CDR2 SYGVKD. The CDR3 spans 13 residues. V lost 8 bases to trimming and J lost 4 bases, with 12 bases between them. CDR3 amino acids: CAIANSEGNTIYF. CDR3 sequence (DNA): TGTGCCATCGCAAACTCTGAAGGAAACACCATATATTTT.

The rearrangement joins TRBV4-2 to TRBJ1-5; D might be TRBD1 (6 bases). The CDR3 is 14 amino acids. Between the trimmed V and J ends, which lost 1 base and 7 bases, there was a span of 11 bases. Germline values: CDR1 LGHNA, CDR2 YNFKEQ. The CDR3 sequence: CASSQATQGQPQHF. The CDR3 region has the DNA TGTGCCAGCAGCCAAGCCACCCAGGGGCAGCCCCAGCATTTT.

This chain connects TRBV15 to TRBJ2-1; TRBD2 matches at 7 bases. Germline lookup yields CDR1 LNHNV and CDR2 YYDKDF (reference sequence). V lost 1 base and J lost 8; bases outside the gene matches: 5. This CDR3 has 14 residues. This CDR3 is CATSRVGEGYEQFF. CDR3 DNA: TGTGCCACCAGCAGAGTGGGGGAGGGCTATGAGCAGTTCTTC. Full variable domain (missing parts from reference TRBV15 and TRBJ2-1): DAMVIQNPRYQVTQFGKPVTLSCSQTLNHNVMYWYQQKSSQAPKLLFHYYDKDFNNEADTPDNFQSRRPNTSFCFLDIRSPGLGDTAMYLCATSRVGEGYEQFFGPGTRLTVL.

The genes are TRBV7-9 and TRBJ2-7; the D gene is possibly TRBD1 (6 bases). The CDR3 consists of 13 residues. The V gene's germline CDR1 is SEHNR and CDR2 FQNEAQ (reference sequence). The V gene lost 5 bases and the J gene lost 1 base, with 9 bases spanning the gap. CDR3 loop: CASSLRGSYEQYF. CDR3 bases: TGTGCCAGCAGCCTCAGGGGATCCTACGAGCAGTACTTC.

The CDR3 DNA reads as TGCGCCAGTGCCGGGGACAGTATCTCTGAAGCTTTCTTT. Protein sequence: CASAGDSISEAFF. V and J are TRBV5-1 and TRBJ1-1, with 7 bases that match TRBD1. Germline CDR1 is SGHRS and CDR2 is YFSETQ. The trim removed 8 bases at V and 6 bases at J, leaving 10 bases unmatched. CDR3 length: 13 residues.

V gene TRBV6-5 combines with J gene TRBJ2-7, with 8 bases lining up with TRBD2. Germline CDR1 MNHEY, CDR2 SVGAGI. V lost 7 bases, J lost 0 bases, and 5 bases stayed unmatched. This CDR3 is built from 14 residues. The CDR3 loop reads CASTRGGLSYEQYF. The CDR3 DNA reads TGTGCCAGCACCCGGGGGGGCCTCTCCTACGAGCAGTACTTC.

The J gene is TRBJ2-1, the V gene TRBV11-3; possible D gene TRBD1, 7 bases. Germline lookup yields CDR1 SGHNT and CDR2 YENEEA. V lost 5 bases and J 3 bases, leaving 14 bases between the germline ends. The CDR3 covers 15 residues. The CDR3 here is CASSEGGQNYNEQFF. For the CDR3, the DNA is TGTGCCAGCAGCGAGGGGGGACAGAACTACAATGAGCAGTTCTTC.

The chain uses TRBV9 and TRBJ2-5, with 12 bases aligning to TRBD2. Per the germline V gene, CDR1 is SGDLS and CDR2 is YYNGEE. Trimming cost V 4 bases and J 5 bases; bases outside gene matches: 9. The CDR3 has 16 residues. The CDR3 is CASSRLAGVSQETQYF. The CDR3 nucleotides read TGTGCCAGCAGCAGACTAGCGGGAGTTTCTCAGGAGACCCAGTACTTC. The entire variable domain, with the rest obtained from reference TRBV9 and TRBJ2-5, is as follows: DSGVTQTPKHLITATGQRVTLRCSPRSGDLSVYWYQQSLDQGLQFLIQYYNGEERAKGNILERFSAQQFPDLHSELNLSSLELGDSALYFCASSRLAGVSQETQYFGPGTRLLVL.

The genes are TRBV6-5 and TRBJ2-7, with a weak D call TRBD2 (5 bases). Deletions cut 0 bases from V and 5 bases from J, with 14 bases between. There are 15 residues in the CDR3. Germline CDR1 and CDR2: MNHEY and SVGAGI. CDR3 amino acids: CASSYSRELGNEQYF. CDR3 sequence (DNA): TGTGCCAGCAGTTACTCGAGGGAGTTGGGGAACGAGCAGTACTTC.

This chain uses TRBV9 with TRBJ2-3, with 12 bases matching TRBD2. CDR1 is SGDLS and CDR2 is YYNGEE in the germline V gene. Trimming removed 4 bases from V and 4 bases from J; junction bases left unmatched: 7. The CDR3 is 16 residues long. CDR3 coding DNA: TGTGCCAGCAGCCCCCGACTAGCGGGAGAGGCAGATACGCAGTATTTT. Protein: CASSPRLAGEADTQYF.

This clone is labeled medium-sized. This chain uses TRBV4-2 with TRBJ2-2; 8 nucleotides line up with TRBD2. The CDR3 is made up of 16 amino acids. CDR1 LGHNA and CDR2 YNFKEQ come from the germline V gene. The V and J ends lost 4 bases and 6 bases, in that order; junction bases with no gene match: 10. CDR3 nucleotides: TGTGCCAGCAGCCCCGTCATCCGGGAGGGCCCCGGGGAGCTGTTTTTT. This encodes CASSPVIREGPGELFF.

Details on this clone: The junction differs from germline at one of its ends, possibly a read error. The chain employs TRBV2 and TRBJ2-7; 9 bases map to TRBD1. Germline CDR1 is SNHLY and CDR2 is FYNNEI. The CDR3 contains 14 residues. CDR3 sequence (DNA): TGTGCCAGCAGTCCGACAGGGGGTATAGCGGGCCTCATCTTC. Its translation: CASSPTGGIAGLIF.

V gene TRBV7-2 combines with J gene TRBJ2-5; a possible D gene is TRBD2 (5 bases). The germline V gene encodes CDR1 SGHTA and CDR2 FQGNSA. Trimming stripped 3 bases from V and 1 base from J, with 12 bases between. The CDR3 sequence is 15 residues long. The CDR3 region has the DNA TGTGCCAGCAGCTTTACTGGCGGGCCCCAAGAGACCCAGTACTTC. Translated, it gives CASSFTGGPQETQYF.

This chain connects TRBV5-6 to TRBJ1-3; D not certain. Looked up from germline, CDR1 is SGHDT and CDR2 is YYEEEE. There are 12 residues in the CDR3. V shed 4 bases and J shed 11 bases, with 13 bases lying between them. This CDR3 is CASSRVSTAIYF. As DNA, the CDR3 is TGTGCCAGCAGCCGAGTGAGCACCGCCATATATTTT.

This rearrangement joins TRBV27 to TRBJ2-7; 13 bases are a match to TRBD2. Germline V gene lookup returns CDR1 MNHEY and CDR2 SMNVEV (reference sequence). The CDR3 is 15 amino acids. V was clipped by 4 bases and J by 3 bases; unmatched bases: 3. This chain's CDR3 is CASSSGLAGNYEQYF. DNA for the CDR3: TGTGCCAGCAGTTCGGGACTAGCGGGGAACTACGAGCAGTACTTC.

This clone came up once. V usage is TRBV7-9 and J usage is TRBJ2-3; the D gene is possibly TRBD2 (6 bases). Germline V lookup: CDR1 SEHNR, CDR2 FQNEAQ (reference sequence). The CDR3 extends over 15 amino acids. The V end lost 5 bases, the J end lost 4 bases, and 16 bases lay between the germline ends. CDR3 coding DNA: TGTGCCAGCAGCCCCCCCCGGGAGCGGTCAGATACGCAGTATTTT. As protein: CASSPPRERSDTQYF.

The rearrangement joins TRBV11-3 to TRBJ2-1; 10 bases fit TRBD2. After removal of 5 bases from V and 8 bases from J, the junction contained 9 bases not matched to a gene. Germline V lookup: CDR1 SGHNT, CDR2 YENEEA. The CDR3 length is 15 residues. CDR3 DNA: TGTGCCAGCAGCCCCCGGACTAGCGGTATCGATGAGCAGTTCTTC. Amino acid sequence: CASSPRTSGIDEQFF.

This clone was recorded only once. This chain links TRBV6-4 with TRBJ2-3; D perhaps matches TRBD2 (5 bases). Per the germline V gene, CDR1 is MRHNA and CDR2 is SNTAGT. Trimming stripped 4 bases from V and 0 bases from J, with 14 bases between. The CDR3 extends over 16 amino acids. The chain's CDR3 is CASSAQRPPSTDTQYF. CDR3 sequence (DNA): TGTGCCAGCAGTGCCCAGCGGCCTCCTAGCACAGATACGCAGTATTTT.

The CDR3, as DNA: TGTGCCAGCGGCCGGGACAGGGCTAAGGGGACTGAAGCTTTCTTT. Translation gives CASGRDRAKGTEAFF. The chain uses TRBV7-2 and TRBJ1-1; 9 bases are shared with TRBD1. The CDR3 is made up of 15 amino acids. The germline gives CDR1 SGHTA, CDR2 FQGNSA. The junction had 12 bases not matched to a gene; V was cut back by 8 bases and J by 5 bases. The variable domain in full, completed from reference TRBV7-2 and TRBJ1-1, reads GAGVSQSPSNKVTEKGKDVELRCDPISGHTALYWYRQSLGQGLEFLIYFQGNSAPDKSGLPSDRFSAERTGGSVSTLTIQRTQQEDSAVYLCASGRDRAKGTEAFFGQGTRLTVV.

This clone was detected once. The chain uses TRBV7-3 and TRBJ2-5; perhaps TRBD1 as D (6 bases). This CDR3 is built from 15 residues. Trimming took 6 bases from V and 5 from J, leaving 19 bases between them. Germline lookup yields CDR1 SGHTA and CDR2 FQGTGA. This CDR3 reads CASRPGVRGSETQYF. The CDR3 bases are TGTGCCAGCAGACCAGGGGTCAGGGGTTCGGAGACCCAGTACTTC. Filled out from reference TRBV7-3 and TRBJ2-5, the complete variable domain reads GAGVSQTPSNKVTEKGKYVELRCDPISGHTALYWYRQSLGQGPEFLIYFQGTGAADDSGLPNDRFFAVRPEGSVSTLKIQRTERGDSAVYLCASRPGVRGSETQYFGPGTRLLVL.

The chain employs TRBV5-8 and TRBJ2-2; the match to TRBD2 covers 14 bases. Trimming at V came to 2 bases and at J to 4 bases, leaving 4 bases not matched to a gene. CDR3 size: 17 residues. Germline V gene lookup returns CDR1 SGHTS and CDR2 YDEGEE. The CDR3 region is CASSFAGTSGSTGELFF. The CDR3 nucleotides read TGTGCCAGCAGCTTCGCCGGGACTAGCGGGAGCACCGGGGAGCTGTTTTTT.

The J gene is TRBJ2-6, the V gene TRBV6-4; D gene uncertain. The CDR3 spans 14 residues. The V end was cut by 7 bases, the J end by 3 bases, with 10 bases between. CDR1 and CDR2 from the germline V gene are MRHNA and SNTAGT. This chain's CDR3 is CASTQDYGANVLTF. DNA for the CDR3: TGTGCCAGCACTCAGGATTATGGGGCCAACGTCCTGACTTTC.

J is TRBJ2-3 and V is TRBV7-3; 8 bases match TRBD2. This CDR3 comprises 15 residues. In germline, CDR1 is SGHTA, CDR2 FQGTGA. The V and J ends lost 0 bases and 4 bases, in that order; junction bases with no gene match: 3. CDR3 sequence: CASSLTSGTPDTQYF. The CDR3 nucleotides read TGTGCCAGCAGCTTAACTAGCGGGACTCCAGATACGCAGTATTTT.

This clone was seen a single time. The V gene is TRBV27, the J gene TRBJ2-1; D is perhaps TRBD1 (5 bases). With 3 bases removed from V and 7 bases from J, the gap between germline ends came to 16 bases. The CDR3 contains 15 residues. Germline V gene data show CDR1 as MNHEY and CDR2 as SMNVEV (reference sequence). CDR3 amino acids: CASSFGRAEWNEQFF. CDR3 in DNA: TGTGCCAGCAGTTTTGGCAGGGCAGAGTGGAATGAGCAGTTCTTC.

V and J are TRBV4-3 and TRBJ1-1; TRBD1 might be the D (5 bases). CDR3 size: 14 residues. Deletions cut 1 base from V and 1 base from J, with 7 bases between. The germline V gene encodes CDR1 LGHNA and CDR2 YSLEER. DNA for the CDR3: TGCGCCAGCAGCCAAGGACAGCCGAACACTGAAGCTTTCTTT. It yields the protein CASSQGQPNTEAFF.

The CDR3 region is CASSTNQPQHF. CDR3 bases: TGTGCCAGCAGTACAAATCAGCCCCAGCATTTT. V is TRBV28 and J is TRBJ1-5; D is unclear. Trimming left V 5 bases short and J 4 bases short, with 3 bases between. Per the germline V gene, CDR1 is MDHEN and CDR2 is SYDVKM. The CDR3 is made up of 11 amino acids.

The CDR3 DNA reads as TGCGCCAGCAGCTTGGGGGGGGGCTTGGGGAGCACTGAAGCTTTCTTT. Its protein is CASSLGGGLGSTEAFF. This rearrangement joins TRBV5-1 to TRBJ1-1, with a possible D match to TRBD1 (6 bases). CDR1 is SGHRS and CDR2 is YFSETQ in the germline V gene. The germline V and J ends were trimmed by 0 bases and 4 bases, with 16 bases remaining between them. The CDR3 is 16 amino acids.